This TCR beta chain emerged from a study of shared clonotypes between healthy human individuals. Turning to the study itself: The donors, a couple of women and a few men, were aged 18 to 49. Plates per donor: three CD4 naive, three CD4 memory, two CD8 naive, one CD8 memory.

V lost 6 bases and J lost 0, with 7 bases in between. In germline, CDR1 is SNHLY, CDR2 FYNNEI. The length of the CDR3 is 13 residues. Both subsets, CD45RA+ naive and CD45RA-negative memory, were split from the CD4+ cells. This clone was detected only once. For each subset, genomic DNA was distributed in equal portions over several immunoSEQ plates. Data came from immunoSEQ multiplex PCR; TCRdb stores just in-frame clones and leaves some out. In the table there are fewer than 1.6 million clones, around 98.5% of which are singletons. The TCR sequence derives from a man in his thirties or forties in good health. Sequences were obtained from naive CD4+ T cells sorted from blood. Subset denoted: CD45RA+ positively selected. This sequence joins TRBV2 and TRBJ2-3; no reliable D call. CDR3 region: CASRGYSTDTQYF. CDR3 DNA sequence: TGTGCCAGCAGAGGGTACAGCACAGATACGCAGTATTTT.